These T cell receptor beta chains were read from a single sample in a study of identical twins. One entry per CDR3 protein results from TCRdb running MiXCR on the 5' RACE reads. The table lists 350,000 to 600,000 distinct CDR3 sequences, 14% of them singletons. These data were also filed under a second study, of yellow fever vaccine responses in identical twins.

The sequencing input was CD4+ T cells sorted from blood. Receptors were obtained from a young woman in good health. Both conserved end residues are trimmed from each CDR3. The D gene is left open where the match is weak. A clone size is listed for some rows: how often the clone was seen (once, few, many), or a class if it is expanded.

D gene: TRBD1
J gene: TRBJ2-4
V gene: TRBV28
clone size: .
CDR3 protein: ASSPSGTAKNIQY

D gene: TRBD2
J gene: TRBJ2-3
V gene: TRBV7-2
clone size: few
CDR3 protein: ASSSMDQRGWDTQY

D gene: .
J gene: TRBJ2-5
V gene: TRBV19
clone size: .
CDR3 protein: ASSDRQGGKETQY

D gene: TRBD2
J gene: TRBJ2-5
V gene: TRBV12-3/TRBV12-4
clone size: few
CDR3 protein: ASSFREASRETQY

D gene: .
J gene: TRBJ1-4
V gene: TRBV4-3
clone size: few
CDR3 protein: ASSQEGRANEKLF

D gene: TRBD1
J gene: TRBJ1-2
V gene: TRBV28
clone size: few
CDR3 protein: ASSLLQGQRGYT

D gene: .
J gene: TRBJ2-4
V gene: TRBV4-1
clone size: .
CDR3 protein: ASSPEGSQLANIQY

D gene: .
J gene: TRBJ2-1
V gene: TRBV6-5
clone size: .
CDR3 protein: ASSSVAYNEQF

D gene: .
J gene: TRBJ2-7
V gene: TRBV7-8
clone size: many
CDR3 protein: ASSLTEGYEQY

D gene: TRBD1
J gene: TRBJ1-1
V gene: TRBV10-3
clone size: .
CDR3 protein: AISERKLAGTEWTEAF

D gene: TRBD1
J gene: TRBJ2-4
V gene: TRBV4-3
clone size: .
CDR3 protein: ASSQADRGLAKNIQY

D gene: TRBD1
J gene: TRBJ2-7
V gene: TRBV20-1
clone size: .
CDR3 protein: SAHPGQLYEQY

D gene: TRBD1
J gene: TRBJ2-2
V gene: TRBV12-3/TRBV12-4
clone size: many
CDR3 protein: ASSRQGNTGELF

D gene: TRBD1
J gene: TRBJ1-1
V gene: TRBV4-2
clone size: .
CDR3 protein: ASSPEKGGLNTEAF

D gene: .
J gene: TRBJ2-1
V gene: TRBV5-1
clone size: few
CDR3 protein: ASSLGLRGWSSYNEQF

D gene: .
J gene: TRBJ1-5
V gene: TRBV3-1
clone size: few
CDR3 protein: ASSQDRLDQPQH

D gene: TRBD2
J gene: TRBJ2-3
V gene: TRBV12-3/TRBV12-4
clone size: few
CDR3 protein: ASWSNIVGLAADTQY

D gene: TRBD1
J gene: TRBJ2-7
V gene: TRBV7-2
clone size: .
CDR3 protein: ASRSDRAGELYEQY

D gene: TRBD2
J gene: TRBJ2-7
V gene: TRBV25-1
clone size: few
CDR3 protein: ASSAPREGDAYEQY

D gene: TRBD2
J gene: TRBJ2-1
V gene: TRBV7-2
clone size: .
CDR3 protein: ASSPRLAGVTQNEQF

D gene: .
J gene: TRBJ2-1
V gene: TRBV5-1
clone size: .
CDR3 protein: ASSLWTTTSSYNEQF

D gene: .
J gene: TRBJ2-3
V gene: TRBV19
clone size: .
CDR3 protein: ASSISGQSRVTQY

D gene: .
J gene: TRBJ1-5
V gene: TRBV27
clone size: .
CDR3 protein: ASSSNYQPQH

D gene: .
J gene: TRBJ2-2
V gene: TRBV12-3/TRBV12-4
clone size: many
CDR3 protein: ASSFHGNTGELF

D gene: .
J gene: TRBJ2-1
V gene: TRBV3-1
clone size: .
CDR3 protein: ASSQMRATYNEQF

D gene: .
J gene: TRBJ2-7
V gene: TRBV5-1
clone size: few
CDR3 protein: ASSFSGTRSSYEQY

D gene: .
J gene: TRBJ2-1
V gene: TRBV7-9
clone size: .
CDR3 protein: ASSLERGTYNEQF

D gene: .
J gene: TRBJ1-1
V gene: TRBV4-1
clone size: few
CDR3 protein: ASSRLTHLNTEAF

D gene: TRBD2
J gene: TRBJ2-2
V gene: TRBV6-2/TRBV6-3
clone size: few
CDR3 protein: ASSYSGLAGGNTGELF